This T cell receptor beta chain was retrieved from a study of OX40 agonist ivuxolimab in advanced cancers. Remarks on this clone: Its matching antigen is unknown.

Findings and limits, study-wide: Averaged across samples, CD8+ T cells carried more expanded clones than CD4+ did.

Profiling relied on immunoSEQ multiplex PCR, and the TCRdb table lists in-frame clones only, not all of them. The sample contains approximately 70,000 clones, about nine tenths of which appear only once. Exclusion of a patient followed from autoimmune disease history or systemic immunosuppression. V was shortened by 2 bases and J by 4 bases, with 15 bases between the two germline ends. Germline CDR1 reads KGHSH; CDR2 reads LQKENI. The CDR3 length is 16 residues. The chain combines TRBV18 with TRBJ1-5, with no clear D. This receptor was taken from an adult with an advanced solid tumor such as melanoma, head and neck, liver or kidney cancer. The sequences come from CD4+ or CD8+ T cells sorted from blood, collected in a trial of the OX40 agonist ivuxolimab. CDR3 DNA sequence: TGTGCCAGCTCACCATGGGCCGAACCCCAAAATCAGCCCCAGCATTTT. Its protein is CASSPWAEPQNQPQHF.